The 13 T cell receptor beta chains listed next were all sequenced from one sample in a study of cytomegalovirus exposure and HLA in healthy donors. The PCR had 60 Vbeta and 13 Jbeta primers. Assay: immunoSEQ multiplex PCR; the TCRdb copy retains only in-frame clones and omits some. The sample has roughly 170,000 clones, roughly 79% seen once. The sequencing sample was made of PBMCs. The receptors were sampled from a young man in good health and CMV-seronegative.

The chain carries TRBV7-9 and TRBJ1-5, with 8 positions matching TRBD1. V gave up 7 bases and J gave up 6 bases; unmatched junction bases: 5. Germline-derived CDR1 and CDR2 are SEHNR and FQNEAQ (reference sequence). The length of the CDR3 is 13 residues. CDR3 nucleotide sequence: TGTGCCAGCAACCTGGGGACAGGTCAGCCCCAGCATTTT. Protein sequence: CASNLGTGQPQHF.

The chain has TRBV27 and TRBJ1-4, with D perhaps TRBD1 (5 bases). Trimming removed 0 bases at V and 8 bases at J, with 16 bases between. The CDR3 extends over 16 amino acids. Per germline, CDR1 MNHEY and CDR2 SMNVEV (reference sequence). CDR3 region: CASSLSVFRVGEKLFF. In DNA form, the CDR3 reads TGTGCCAGCAGTTTATCAGTTTTCAGGGTTGGCGAAAAACTGTTTTTT.

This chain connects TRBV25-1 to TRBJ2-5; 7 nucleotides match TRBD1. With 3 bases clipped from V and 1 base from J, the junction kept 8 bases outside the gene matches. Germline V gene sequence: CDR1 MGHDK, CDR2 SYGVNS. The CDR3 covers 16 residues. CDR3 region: CASSDRDSPTQETQYF. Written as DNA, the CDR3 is TGTGCCAGCAGTGACCGGGACAGTCCAACCCAAGAGACCCAGTACTTC.

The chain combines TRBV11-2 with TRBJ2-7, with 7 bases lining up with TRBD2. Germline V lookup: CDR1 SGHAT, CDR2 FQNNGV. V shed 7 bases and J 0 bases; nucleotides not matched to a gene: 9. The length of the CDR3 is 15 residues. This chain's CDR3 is CASTKERGSSYEQYF. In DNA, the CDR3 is TGTGCCAGCACCAAAGAGCGGGGTAGCTCCTACGAGCAGTACTTC.

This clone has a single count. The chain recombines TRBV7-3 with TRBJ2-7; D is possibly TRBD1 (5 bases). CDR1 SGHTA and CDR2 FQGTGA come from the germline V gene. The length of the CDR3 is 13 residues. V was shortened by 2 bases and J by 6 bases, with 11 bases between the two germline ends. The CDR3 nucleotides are TGTGCCAGCAGCTTAGCAGGGTCAGGCGAGCAGTACTTC. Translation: CASSLAGSGEQYF.

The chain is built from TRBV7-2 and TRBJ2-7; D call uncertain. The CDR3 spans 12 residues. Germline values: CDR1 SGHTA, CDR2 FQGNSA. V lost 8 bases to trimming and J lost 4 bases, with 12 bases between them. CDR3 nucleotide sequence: TGTGCCAGCCAACAGCAGCCTTACGAGCAGTACTTC. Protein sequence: CASQQQPYEQYF.

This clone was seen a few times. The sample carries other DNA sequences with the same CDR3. CDR3 residues: CASSDRVGTDTQYF. Here the CDR3 DNA reads TGTGCCAGCAGCGACAGGGTTGGCACAGATACGCAGTATTTT. The V and J genes are TRBV25-1 and TRBJ2-3, with 7 bases that match TRBD1. This CDR3 has 14 residues. Germline V gene sequence: CDR1 MGHDK, CDR2 SYGVNS. With V trimmed by 6 bases and J by 1 base, 4 bases remained unmatched.

CDR3 region: CASSLWGMNTGELFF. DNA for the CDR3: TGTGCCAGCAGTTTATGGGGCATGAACACCGGGGAGCTGTTTTTT. The J gene is TRBJ2-2, the V gene TRBV27, with TRBD1 as a possible D gene (5 bases). Germline CDR1 and CDR2: MNHEY and SMNVEV (reference sequence). This CDR3 is built from 15 residues. The V end was cut by 1 base, the J end by 1 base, with 7 bases between.

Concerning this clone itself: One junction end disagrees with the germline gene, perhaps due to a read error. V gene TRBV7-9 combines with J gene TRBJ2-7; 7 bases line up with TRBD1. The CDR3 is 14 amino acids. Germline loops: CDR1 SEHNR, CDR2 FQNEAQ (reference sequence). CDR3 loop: CSSTGKGASYQQYF. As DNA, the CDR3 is TGTTCCAGCACCGGAAAGGGGGCCTCATACCAGCAGTACTTC.

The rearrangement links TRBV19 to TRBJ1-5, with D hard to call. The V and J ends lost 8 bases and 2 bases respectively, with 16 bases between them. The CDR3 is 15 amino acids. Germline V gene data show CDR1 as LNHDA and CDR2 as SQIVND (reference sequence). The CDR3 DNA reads TGTGCCAGTCAAGTGGCGGAAGACCGCAATCAGCCCCAGCATTTT. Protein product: CASQVAEDRNQPQHF.

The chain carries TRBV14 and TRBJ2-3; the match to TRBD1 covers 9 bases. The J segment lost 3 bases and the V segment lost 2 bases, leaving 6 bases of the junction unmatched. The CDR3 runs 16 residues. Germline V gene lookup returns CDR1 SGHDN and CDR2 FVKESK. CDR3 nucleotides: TGTGCCAGCAGCCAACGGGACAGGGTGAGAACAGATACGCAGTATTTT. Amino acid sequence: CASSQRDRVRTDTQYF.

The CDR3 sequence: CASSVAGASYNEQFF. Written as DNA, the CDR3 is TGTGCCAGCAGCGTAGCCGGAGCCTCCTACAATGAGCAGTTCTTC. The chain recombines TRBV9 with TRBJ2-1, with D hard to call. The CDR3 has 15 amino acids. Per germline, CDR1 SGDLS and CDR2 YYNGEE. Trimming cost V 0 bases and J 0 bases, with 7 bases left between them.

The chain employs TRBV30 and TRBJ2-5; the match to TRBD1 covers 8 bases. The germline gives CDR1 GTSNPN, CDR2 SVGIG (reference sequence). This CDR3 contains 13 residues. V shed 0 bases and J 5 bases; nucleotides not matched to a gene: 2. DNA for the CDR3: TGTGCCTGGAGTGTAAACAGGGGGGAGACCCAGTACTTC. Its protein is CAWSVNRGETQYF.